A single sample gave rise to the 15 T cell receptor beta chains below, sequenced in a study of T cells after yellow fever vaccination. TCRdb used MiXCR to reprocess the 5' RACE reads, holding one entry per CDR3 protein. The sample shows hundreds of thousands of distinct CDR3 sequences, about a sixth of them seen only once. The sample consisted of PBMCs, taken 5 days after the first yellow fever vaccination. Receptors were obtained from a man younger than 35 who received the YFV17D yellow fever vaccine.

This clonotype has only a few counts. V is TRBV3-1 and J is TRBJ1-2; D may be TRBD1 (5 bases). Trimming removed 4 bases from V and 6 bases from J, with 12 bases in between. The CDR3 is made up of 13 amino acids. Germline V gene lookup returns CDR1 LGHDT and CDR2 YNNKEL (reference sequence). CDR3 in amino acids: CASSPKWGDGYTF. CDR3 sequence (DNA): TGTGCCAGCAGCCCGAAGTGGGGGGATGGCTACACCTTC.

The genes are TRBV20-1 and TRBJ2-5, with TRBD2 matching over 7 bases. After removal of 1 base from V and 1 base from J, the junction contained 3 bases not matched to a gene. The germline gives CDR1 DFQATT, CDR2 SNEGSKA (reference sequence). The CDR3 has 14 amino acids. The CDR3 loop is CSARGGEGQETQYF. CDR3 DNA: TGCAGTGCTAGAGGGGGGGAGGGCCAAGAGACCCAGTACTTC.

The genes are TRBV7-3 and TRBJ2-7; 7 bases agree with TRBD1. The ends lost 5 bases at V and 3 bases at J; junction bases unmatched: 10. Germline V lookup: CDR1 SGHTA, CDR2 FQGTGA. The CDR3 loop spans 15 amino acids. CDR3 residues: CASSRLVTGDYEQYV. CDR3 DNA sequence: TGTGCCAGCAGCCGACTGGTCACAGGGGACTACGAGCAGTACGTC.

The chain is built from TRBV6-5 and TRBJ1-2; D not resolved. The CDR3 sequence is 15 residues long. The germline CDR1 and CDR2 sequences are MNHEY and SVGAGI. Trimming cost V 0 bases and J 0 bases, with 8 bases left between them. In nucleotides, the CDR3 is TGTGCCAGCAGTTACTCCTTCTCAACTAACTATGGCTACACCTTC. As protein: CASSYSFSTNYGYTF.

The J gene is TRBJ1-4, the V gene TRBV14; unclear D gene. Trimming pared 2 bases from V and 0 bases from J, leaving 10 bases between. Per germline, CDR1 SGHDN and CDR2 FVKESK. The CDR3 contains 16 residues. The CDR3 loop reads CASSQWPPTTNEKLFF. The CDR3 DNA sequence: TGTGCCAGCAGCCAATGGCCACCTACAACTAATGAAAAACTGTTTTTT.

In its sample, this clonotype was seen a few times. V gene TRBV6-1 combines with J gene TRBJ1-3, with D uncertain. Trimming pared 6 bases from V and 0 bases from J, leaving 6 bases between. There are 13 residues in the CDR3. The germline V gene encodes CDR1 MNHNS and CDR2 SASEGT. The CDR3 here is CASSSISGNTIYF. In DNA, the CDR3 is TGTGCCAGCAGCTCAATCTCTGGAAACACCATATATTTT.

The chain couples TRBV11-2 to TRBJ2-2, with TRBD1 identical over 11 bases. V lost 5 bases and J lost 3; bases outside the gene matches: 2. This CDR3 comprises 15 residues. The germline V gene has CDR1 SGHAT and CDR2 FQNNGV. The CDR3 DNA follows: TGTGCCAGCAGCCGGGACAGGGGGTACACCGGGGAGCTGTTTTTT. It specifies CASSRDRGYTGELFF.

This clonotype was picked up a small number of times. This chain connects TRBV6-2 or TRBV6-3 to TRBJ2-3; TRBD1 agrees at 8 bases. Germline values: CDR1 MNHEY, CDR2 SVGEGT. Trimming cost V 6 bases and J 1 base; bases outside gene matches: 6. CDR3 length: 15 residues. CDR3 sequence: CASRRRTGRTDTQYF. The CDR3 DNA sequence: TGTGCCAGCAGACGACGGACAGGGCGCACAGATACGCAGTATTTT.

This clonotype was recorded a few times. The rearrangement uses TRBV20-1 and TRBJ1-5; D is perhaps TRBD1 (5 bases). The V gene lost 2 bases and the J gene lost 1 base, with 18 bases spanning the gap. CDR1 is DFQATT and CDR2 is SNEGSKA in the germline V gene (reference sequence). This CDR3 has 17 amino acids. In DNA, the CDR3 is TGCAGTGCTAGAAGTAGGCAGGGTCTATTAAGCAATCAGCCCCAGCATTTT. Protein product: CSARSRQGLLSNQPQHF.

This clonotype was detected a few times. The rearrangement links TRBV4-1 to TRBJ2-7, with D possibly called TRBD1 or TRBD2 (5 bases each). Germline-derived CDR1 and CDR2 are MGHRA and YSYEKL. The CDR3 length is 14 residues. Trimming cost V 4 bases and J 1 base, with 11 bases left between them. CDR3 protein: CASSPLGGSYEQYF. CDR3 bases: TGCGCCAGCAGCCCCCTTGGGGGATCCTACGAGCAGTACTTC.

In its sample, this clonotype was seen many times. The gene calls are TRBV7-9 and TRBJ1-1; D unresolved. The CDR3 loop spans 14 amino acids. Germline loops: CDR1 SEHNR, CDR2 FQNEAQ (reference sequence). Trimming removed 5 bases from V and 5 bases from J, with 15 bases in between. The CDR3 here is CASSKAAAETEAFF. The CDR3 DNA follows: TGTGCCAGCAGCAAGGCGGCGGCGGAAACTGAAGCTTTCTTT.

This clonotype has more than one count but fewer than ten. The chain combines TRBV5-1 with TRBJ2-3; 10 nucleotides match TRBD2. The CDR3 consists of 15 residues. Germline V gives CDR1 SGHRS, CDR2 YFSETQ. The junction had 3 bases not matched to a gene; V was cut back by 5 bases and J by 0 bases. The DNA for the CDR3 is TGCGCCAGCAGACTAGCGGGGACTAGCACAGATACGCAGTATTTT. Encoded protein: CASRLAGTSTDTQYF.

In this sample, this clonotype turned up a few times. The V call is TRBV9, the J call TRBJ1-4; TRBD1 matches 10 bases. The germline CDR1 and CDR2 sequences are SGDLS and YYNGEE. Trimming took 2 bases from V and 8 from J; bases not matched to a gene: 0. The CDR3 runs to 13 residues. The CDR3 here is CASSVDRGEKLFF. The CDR3, as DNA: TGTGCCAGCAGCGTGGACAGGGGGGAAAAACTGTTTTTT. The whole variable domain, filled in from reference TRBV9 and TRBJ1-4, reads DSGVTQTPKHLITATGQRVTLRCSPRSGDLSVYWYQQSLDQGLQFLIQYYNGEERAKGNILERFSAQQFPDLHSELNLSSLELGDSALYFCASSVDRGEKLFFGSGTQLSVL.

This chain links TRBV20-1 with TRBJ2-5, with a weak D call TRBD2 (6 bases). The CDR3 extends over 13 amino acids. The V end was cut by 6 bases, the J end by 2 bases, with 13 bases between. From germline, CDR1 is DFQATT and CDR2 SNEGSKA (reference sequence). CDR3 sequence: CSATSGLQETQYF. As DNA, the CDR3 is TGCAGTGCCACCTCAGGACTACAAGAGACCCAGTACTTC.

V gene TRBV7-9 combines with J gene TRBJ2-7; possible D gene TRBD1, 5 bases. This CDR3 spans 14 amino acids. V lost 5 bases and J lost 6, with 17 bases in between. Germline CDR1 and CDR2: SEHNR and FQNEAQ (reference sequence). The CDR3 nucleotides read TGTGCCAGCAGCCCCACGTTCAAAGACAGCGAGCAGTACTTC. Translated: CASSPTFKDSEQYF.